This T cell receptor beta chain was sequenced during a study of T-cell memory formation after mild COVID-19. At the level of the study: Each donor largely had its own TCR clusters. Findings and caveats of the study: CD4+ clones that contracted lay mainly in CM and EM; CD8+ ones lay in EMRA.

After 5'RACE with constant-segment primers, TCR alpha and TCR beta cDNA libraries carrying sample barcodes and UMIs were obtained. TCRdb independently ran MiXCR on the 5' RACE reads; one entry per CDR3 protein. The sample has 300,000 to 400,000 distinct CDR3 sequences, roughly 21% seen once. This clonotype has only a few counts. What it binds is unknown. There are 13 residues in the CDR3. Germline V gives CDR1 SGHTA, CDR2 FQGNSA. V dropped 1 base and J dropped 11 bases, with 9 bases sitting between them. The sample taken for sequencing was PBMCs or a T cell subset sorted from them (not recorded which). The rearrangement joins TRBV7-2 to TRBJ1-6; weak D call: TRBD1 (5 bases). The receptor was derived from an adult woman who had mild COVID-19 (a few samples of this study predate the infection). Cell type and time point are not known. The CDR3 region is CASSLVTETPLHF. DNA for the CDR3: TGTGCCAGCAGCTTAGTGACAGAGACACCCCTCCACTTT.